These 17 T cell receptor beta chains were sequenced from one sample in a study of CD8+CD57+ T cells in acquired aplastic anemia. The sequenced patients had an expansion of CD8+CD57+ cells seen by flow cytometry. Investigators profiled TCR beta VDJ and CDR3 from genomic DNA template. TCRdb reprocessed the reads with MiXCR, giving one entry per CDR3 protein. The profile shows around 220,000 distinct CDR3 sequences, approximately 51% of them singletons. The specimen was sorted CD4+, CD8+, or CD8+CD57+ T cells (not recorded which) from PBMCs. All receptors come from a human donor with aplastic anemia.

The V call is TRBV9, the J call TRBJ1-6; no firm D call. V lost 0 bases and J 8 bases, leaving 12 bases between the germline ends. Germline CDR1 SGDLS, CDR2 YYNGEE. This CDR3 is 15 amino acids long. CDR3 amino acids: CASSVVVGRHSPLHF. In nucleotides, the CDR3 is TGTGCCAGCAGCGTAGTGGTGGGGAGACATTCACCCCTCCACTTT.

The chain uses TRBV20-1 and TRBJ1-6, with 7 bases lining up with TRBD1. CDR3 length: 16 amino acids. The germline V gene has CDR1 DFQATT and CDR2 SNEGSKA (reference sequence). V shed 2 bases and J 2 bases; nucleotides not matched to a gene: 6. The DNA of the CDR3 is TGCAGTGCTAGAACACAGGGGACGACCTATAATTCACCCCTCCACTTT. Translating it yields CSARTQGTTYNSPLHF.

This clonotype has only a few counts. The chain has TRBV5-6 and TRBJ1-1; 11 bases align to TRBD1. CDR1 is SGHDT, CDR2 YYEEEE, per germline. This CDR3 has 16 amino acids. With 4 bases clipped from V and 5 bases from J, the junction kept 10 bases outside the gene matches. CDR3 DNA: TGTGCCAGCAGCGTCCGGGACAGGGGGATTCGGACTGAAGCTTTCTTT. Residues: CASSVRDRGIRTEAFF.

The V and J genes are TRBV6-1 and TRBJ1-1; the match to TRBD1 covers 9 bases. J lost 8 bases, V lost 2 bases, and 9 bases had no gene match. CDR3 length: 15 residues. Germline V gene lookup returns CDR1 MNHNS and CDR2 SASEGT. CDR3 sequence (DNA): TGTGCCAGCAGTGAATTATGGACAGGGGATCTAGAAGCTTTCTTT. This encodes CASSELWTGDLEAFF.

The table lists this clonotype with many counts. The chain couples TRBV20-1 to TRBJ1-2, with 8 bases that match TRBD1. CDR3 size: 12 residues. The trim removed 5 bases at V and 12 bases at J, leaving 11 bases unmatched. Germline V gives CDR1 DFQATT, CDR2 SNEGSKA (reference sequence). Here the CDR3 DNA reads TGCAGTGCTCTGACAGGGGAAGGAAGAGACACCTTC. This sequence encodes CSALTGEGRDTF.

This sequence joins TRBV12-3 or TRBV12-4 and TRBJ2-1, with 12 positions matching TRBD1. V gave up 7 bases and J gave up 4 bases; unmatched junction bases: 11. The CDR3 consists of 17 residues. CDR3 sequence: CASTRGGDRGLYNEQFF. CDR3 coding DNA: TGTGCCAGCACCAGAGGTGGGGACAGGGGGCTTTACAATGAGCAGTTCTTC.

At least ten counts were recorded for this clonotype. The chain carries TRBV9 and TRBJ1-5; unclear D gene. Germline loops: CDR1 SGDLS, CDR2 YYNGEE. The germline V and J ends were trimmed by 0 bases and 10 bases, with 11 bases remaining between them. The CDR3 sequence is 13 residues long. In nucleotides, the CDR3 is TGTGCCAGCAGCGTAGGGTCGACAAGTCCCCAGCATTTT. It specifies CASSVGSTSPQHF.

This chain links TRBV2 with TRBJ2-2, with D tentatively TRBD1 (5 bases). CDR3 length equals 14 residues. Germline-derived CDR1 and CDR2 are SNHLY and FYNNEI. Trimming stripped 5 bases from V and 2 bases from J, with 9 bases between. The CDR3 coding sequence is TGTGCCAGCAGTATCGACAGTAACACCGGGGAGCTGTTTTTT. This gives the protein CASSIDSNTGELFF.

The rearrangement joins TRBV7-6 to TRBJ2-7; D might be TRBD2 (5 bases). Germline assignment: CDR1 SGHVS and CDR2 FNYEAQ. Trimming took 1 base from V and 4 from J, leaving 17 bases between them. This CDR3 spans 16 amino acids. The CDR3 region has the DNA TGTGCCAGCAGCTTAGGCGGAGGCAGGAACCGGTACGAGCAGTACTTC. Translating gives CASSLGGGRNRYEQYF.

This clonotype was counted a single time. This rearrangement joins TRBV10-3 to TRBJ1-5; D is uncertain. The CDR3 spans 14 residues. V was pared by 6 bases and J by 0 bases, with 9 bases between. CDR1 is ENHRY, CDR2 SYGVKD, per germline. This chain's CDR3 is CAIRTDGSNQPQHF. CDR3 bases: TGTGCCATCAGGACGGACGGTAGCAATCAGCCCCAGCATTTT.

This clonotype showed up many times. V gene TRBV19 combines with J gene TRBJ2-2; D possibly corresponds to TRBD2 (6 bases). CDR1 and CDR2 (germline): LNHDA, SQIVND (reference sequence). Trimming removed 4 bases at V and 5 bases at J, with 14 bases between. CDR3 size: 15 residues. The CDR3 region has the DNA TGTGCCAGTAGTACCTTATCGGGACTGACCGGGGAGCTGTTTTTT. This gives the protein CASSTLSGLTGELFF.

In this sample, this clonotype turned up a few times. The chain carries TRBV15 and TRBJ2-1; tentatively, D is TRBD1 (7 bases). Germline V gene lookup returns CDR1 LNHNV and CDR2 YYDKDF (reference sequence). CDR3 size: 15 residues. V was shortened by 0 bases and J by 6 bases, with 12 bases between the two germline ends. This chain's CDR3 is CATSRDPGGLNEQFF. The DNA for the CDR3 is TGTGCCACCAGCAGAGATCCAGGGGGGCTCAATGAGCAGTTCTTC.

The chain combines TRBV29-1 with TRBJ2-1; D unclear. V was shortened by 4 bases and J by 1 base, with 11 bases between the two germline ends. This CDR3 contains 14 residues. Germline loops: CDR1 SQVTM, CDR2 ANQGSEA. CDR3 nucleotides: TGCAGCGTTGTGGGTGGCGGATCCTACAATGAGCAGTTCTTC. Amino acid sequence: CSVVGGGSYNEQFF.

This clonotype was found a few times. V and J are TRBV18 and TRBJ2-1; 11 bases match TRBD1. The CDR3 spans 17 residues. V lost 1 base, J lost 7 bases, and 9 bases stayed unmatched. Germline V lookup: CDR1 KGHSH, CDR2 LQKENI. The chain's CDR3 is CASSPLPGQGAGNEQFF. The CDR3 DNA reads TGTGCCAGCTCACCACTTCCTGGACAGGGGGCCGGTAATGAGCAGTTCTTC. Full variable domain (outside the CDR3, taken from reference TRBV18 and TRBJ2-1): NAGVMQNPRHLVRRRGQEARLRCSPMKGHSHVYWYRQLPEEGLKFMVYLQKENIIDESGMPKERFSAEFPKEGPSILRIQQVVRGDSAAYFCASSPLPGQGAGNEQFFGPGTRLTVL.

The CDR3, as DNA: TGTGCCAGCATCGGGACAGGGGGGGGTGAAAAACTGTTTTTT. Its translation is CASIGTGGGEKLFF. This chain connects TRBV6-6 to TRBJ1-4; 11 positions match TRBD1. The V gene end was trimmed by 7 bases and the J gene end by 7 bases; junction bases not matched to a gene: 5. The germline V gene has CDR1 MNHNY and CDR2 SVGAGI (reference sequence). This CDR3 comprises 14 residues.

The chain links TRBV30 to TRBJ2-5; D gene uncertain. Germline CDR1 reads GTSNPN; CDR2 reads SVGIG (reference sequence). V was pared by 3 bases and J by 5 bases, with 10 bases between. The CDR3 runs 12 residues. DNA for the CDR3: TGTGCCTGGAGAAGTTCCCGTGAGACCCAGTACTTC. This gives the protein CAWRSSRETQYF. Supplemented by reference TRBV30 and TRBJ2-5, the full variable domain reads SQTIHQWPATLVQPVGSPLSLECTVEGTSNPNLYWYRQAAGRGLQLLFYSVGIGQISSEVPQNLSASRPQDRQFILSSKKLLLSDSGFYLCAWRSSRETQYFGPGTRLLVL.

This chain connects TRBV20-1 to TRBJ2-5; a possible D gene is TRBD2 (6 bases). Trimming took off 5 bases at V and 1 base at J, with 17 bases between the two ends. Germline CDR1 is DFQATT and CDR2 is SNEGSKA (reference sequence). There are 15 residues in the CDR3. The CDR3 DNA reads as TGCAGTGCTCGTGGGTCGGGAGCTGTCCAAGAGACCCAGTACTTC. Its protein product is CSARGSGAVQETQYF.